This T cell receptor beta chain was observed in a study of T cell responses to AZD1222 COVID-19 vaccine. Method: immunoSEQ multiplex PCR; TCRdb's copy keeps in-frame clones and lacks some. In the table there are about 46,000 clones, roughly 90% of which are singletons. V lost 8 bases, J lost 4 bases, and 7 bases stayed unmatched. The CDR3 sequence is 13 residues long. Germline V gives CDR1 LNHDA, CDR2 SQIVND (reference sequence). Regarding the study as a whole: Spike-wide vaccine-associated CD4 TCRs dominated at 160-218 and 743-854.

About this clone: Its antigen remains unknown.

This chain joins TRBV19 and TRBJ1-1; 7 bases map to TRBD1. Sequences were derived from peripheral blood, sampled 28 days after the second AZD1222 dose. This clonotype was obtained from an adult who received the AZD1222 COVID-19 vaccine. CDR3 sequence reads: CASSTGLGTEAFF. In DNA form, the CDR3 reads TGTGCCAGTTCGACAGGGCTGGGCACTGAAGCTTTCTTT.